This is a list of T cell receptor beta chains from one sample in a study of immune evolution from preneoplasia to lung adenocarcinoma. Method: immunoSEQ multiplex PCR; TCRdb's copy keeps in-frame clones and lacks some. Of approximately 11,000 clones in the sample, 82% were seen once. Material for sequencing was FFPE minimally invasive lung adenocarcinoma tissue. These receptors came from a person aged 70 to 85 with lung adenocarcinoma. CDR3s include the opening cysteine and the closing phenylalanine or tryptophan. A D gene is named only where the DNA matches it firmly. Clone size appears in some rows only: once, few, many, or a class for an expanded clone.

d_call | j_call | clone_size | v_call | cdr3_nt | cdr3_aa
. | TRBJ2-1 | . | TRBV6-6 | TGTGCCACCGGGAAAGACGGAAGCTCCTACAATGAGCAGTTCTTC | CATGKDGSSYNEQFF
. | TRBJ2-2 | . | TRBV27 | TGTGCCAGCAGTTTATGGACAGGAGCTGGGAGGGCCGGGGAGCTGTTTTTT | CASSLWTGAGRAGELFF
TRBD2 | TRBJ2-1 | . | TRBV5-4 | TGTGCCAGCAGCTTACCCCCTAGCGGGGGATTGAATGAGCAGTTCTTC | CASSLPPSGGLNEQFF
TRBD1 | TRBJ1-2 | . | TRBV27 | TGTGCCAGCAGTTTATCCCGACCGGGACAGGGTAGAAATGGCTACACCTTC | CASSLSRPGQGRNGYTF
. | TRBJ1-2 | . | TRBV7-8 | TGTGCCAGCAGCCTGAACCCCTCAGGTTATGGCTACACCTTC | CASSLNPSGYGYTF
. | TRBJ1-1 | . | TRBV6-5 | TGTGCCAGCAGTTACCGTCTGCGGGGCAACACTGAAGCTTTCTTT | CASSYRLRGNTEAFF
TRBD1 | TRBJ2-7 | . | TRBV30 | TGTGCCTGGAGTGTACAGGGGGCTGGAGAGCAGTACTTC | CAWSVQGAGEQYF
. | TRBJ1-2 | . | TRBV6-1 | TGTGCCAGCAGTGAAGATACCCATACCAACTATGGCTACACCTTC | CASSEDTHTNYGYTF
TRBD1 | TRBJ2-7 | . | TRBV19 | TGTGCCAGTAGTCTCACCAGGGGGCAAGAGCAGTACTTC | CASSLTRGQEQYF
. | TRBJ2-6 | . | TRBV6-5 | TGTGCCAGCAGTCCGTCAGTCTGGGCCAACGTCCTGACTTTC | CASSPSVWANVLTF
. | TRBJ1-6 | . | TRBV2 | TGTGGGAGCCGGCAGGATCATAATTCACCCCTCCACTTT | CGSRQDHNSPLHF
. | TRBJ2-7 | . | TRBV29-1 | TGCAGCGTTCGGACAGATGCCTACGAGCAGTACTTC | CSVRTDAYEQYF
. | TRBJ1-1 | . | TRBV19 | TGTGCCAGTAAGGTGAGGGGGGAAGGCAACACTGAAGCTTTCTTT | CASKVRGEGNTEAFF
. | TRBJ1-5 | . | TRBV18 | TGTGCCAGCTCACCATCCACTTTCCTCAATCAGCCCCAGCATTTT | CASSPSTFLNQPQHF
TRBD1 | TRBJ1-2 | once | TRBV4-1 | TGCGCCAGCAGCCAAGTCGGGACAGGGAACTATGGCTACACCTTC | CASSQVGTGNYGYTF
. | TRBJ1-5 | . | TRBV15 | TGTGCCACCAGCAGAGAGATTACGACAGTGGTAGGGCCCCAGCATTTT | CATSREITTVVGPQHF
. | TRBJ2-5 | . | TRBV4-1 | TGCGCCAGCAGCCAAGATGGGGGTTCAGAGACCCAGTACTTC | CASSQDGGSETQYF
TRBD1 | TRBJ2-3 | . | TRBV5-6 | TGTGCCAGCAGCGACAGGGGGCGAGATACGCAGTATTTT | CASSDRGRDTQYF
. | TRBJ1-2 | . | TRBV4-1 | TGCGCCAGCAGCCAAGATGGTGGGGCATCTCTTCCTAGGTATGGCTACACCTTC | CASSQDGGASLPRYGYTF
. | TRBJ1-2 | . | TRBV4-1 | TGCGCCAGCAGCCAAGGCGAGACACCCTTCTATGGCTACACCTTC | CASSQGETPFYGYTF
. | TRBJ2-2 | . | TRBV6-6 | TGTGCCAGTGAGATGGGGAGTTACAACGGGGAGCTGTTTTTT | CASEMGSYNGELFF
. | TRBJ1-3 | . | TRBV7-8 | TGTGCCAGCAGCTTAGGCCCGCAGGGGTTAGGAGCTGGAAACACCATATATTTT | CASSLGPQGLGAGNTIYF
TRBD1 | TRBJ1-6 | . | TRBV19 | TGTGCCAGTAGTAACTTACAGGGGTCCTATAATTCACCCCTCCACTTT | CASSNLQGSYNSPLHF
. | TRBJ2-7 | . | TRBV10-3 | TGTGCCATCAGTGCAGGGACGAGGTCCGAGCAGTACTTC | CAISAGTRSEQYF
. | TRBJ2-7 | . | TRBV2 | TGTGCCAGCAGTGATTCGGGATTTCCCTACGAGCAGTACTTC | CASSDSGFPYEQYF
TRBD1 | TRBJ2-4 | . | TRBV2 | TGTGCCAGCAGTGAATTTTTTATCTCAGGGCAGGGGGCAAATCAGGGAAAAAACATTCAGTACTTC | CASSEFFISGQGANQGKNIQYF
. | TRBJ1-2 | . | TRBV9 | TGTGCCAGCAGCGTAAACGCAGTACTTTATGGCTACACCTTC | CASSVNAVLYGYTF
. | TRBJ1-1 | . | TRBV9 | TGTGCCAGCAGCGTGGATCCGGGTTTGAACACTGAAGCTTTCTTT | CASSVDPGLNTEAFF
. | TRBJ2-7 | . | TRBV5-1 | TGCGCCAGCAGCTCCCTCCGCGAGCAGTACTTC | CASSSLREQYF
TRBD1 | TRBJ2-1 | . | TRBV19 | TGTGCCAGTAGGGACAGGGGTGAGCAGTTCTTC | CASRDRGEQFF
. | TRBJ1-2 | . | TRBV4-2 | TGTGCCAGCAGCCAAAGCGAACCCCTAACCCGCGGCTACACCTTC | CASSQSEPLTRGYTF
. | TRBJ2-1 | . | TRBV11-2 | TGTGCCAGCAGCCCTTACAGCAGAGACAATGAGCAGTTCTTC | CASSPYSRDNEQFF
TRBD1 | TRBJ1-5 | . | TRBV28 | TGTGCCAGCAGTTCTCTCAGACAGGGTGCCGTCAATCAGCCCCAGCATTTT | CASSSLRQGAVNQPQHF
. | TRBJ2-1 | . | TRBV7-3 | TGTGCCAGCAGCCGAAGCACCTACAATGAGCAGTTCTTC | CASSRSTYNEQFF
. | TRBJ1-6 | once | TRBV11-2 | TGTGCCAGCAGCTTAGAGTCTTCACCCCTCCACTTT | CASSLESSPLHF